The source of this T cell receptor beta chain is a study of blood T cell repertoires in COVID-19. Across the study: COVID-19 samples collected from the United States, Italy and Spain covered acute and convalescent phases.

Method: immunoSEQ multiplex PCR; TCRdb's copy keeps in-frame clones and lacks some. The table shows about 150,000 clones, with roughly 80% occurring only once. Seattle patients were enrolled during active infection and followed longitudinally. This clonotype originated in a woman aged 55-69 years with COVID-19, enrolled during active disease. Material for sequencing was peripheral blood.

The CDR3 DNA is TGTGCCAGTAGAAGGGCGACAGGGTATAGCAATCAGCCCCAGCATTTT. It yields the protein CASRRATGYSNQPQHF. This chain links TRBV19 with TRBJ1-5; 7 bases are a match to TRBD1. The V gene's germline CDR1 is LNHDA and CDR2 SQIVND (reference sequence). The CDR3 is made up of 16 amino acids. With V trimmed by 6 bases and J by 0 bases, 8 bases remained unmatched.